These T cell receptor beta chains were read from a single sample in a study of CD8+ T cells in alopecia areata. Only in-frame clones appear in the TCRdb table, and some are missing; sequencing was by immunoSEQ multiplex PCR. Of hundreds of thousands of clones listed, roughly two thirds are singletons. The material sequenced was CD4+ T cells sorted from blood, taken at week 0. All receptors derive from a human donor with alopecia areata. CDR3s include the opening cysteine and the closing phenylalanine or tryptophan. A D gene is named only where the DNA matches it firmly. Size is omitted from some rows. Given values are once, few, many or a class for expanded clones.

len	v_gene	d_gene	abundance	j_gene	CDR3aa	CDR3nt
14	TRBV9	TRBD1	-	TRBJ2-7	CASTPSGQGSEQYF	TGTGCCAGCACTCCCTCGGGACAGGGATCGGAGCAGTACTTC
14	TRBV19	-	once	TRBJ2-3	CASSNPADRDTQYF	TGTGCCAGTAGTAACCCAGCCGACAGGGATACGCAGTATTTT
14	TRBV7-2	TRBD1	-	TRBJ2-7	CASRPGGSPYEQYF	TGTGCCAGCAGACCAGGGGGCTCACCCTACGAGCAGTACTTC
14	TRBV7-9	-	few	TRBJ2-2	CASSLAPGTGELFF	TGTGCCAGCAGCTTAGCGCCGGGGACCGGGGAGCTGTTTTTT
15	TRBV30	TRBD2	-	TRBJ2-6	CASGTSGAGANVLTF	TGTGCCTCCGGGACTAGCGGTGCTGGGGCCAACGTCCTGACTTTC
14	TRBV5-1	TRBD1	few	TRBJ2-3	CASRDPGGADTQYF	TGCGCCAGCAGGGATCCAGGGGGCGCAGATACGCAGTATTTT
14	TRBV5-6	-	few	TRBJ2-5	CASSFQAIQETQYF	TGTGCCAGCAGCTTTCAGGCCATCCAAGAGACCCAGTACTTC
11	TRBV30	-	once	TRBJ1-2	CAWSVGYLYTF	TGTGCCTGGAGTGTCGGGTACCTCTACACCTTC
13	TRBV27	-	once	TRBJ2-5	CASSPWGVETQYF	TGTGCCAGCAGCCCCTGGGGGGTGGAGACCCAGTACTTC
15	TRBV9	-	-	TRBJ2-1	CASSVDARNYNEQFF	TGTGCCAGCAGCGTAGACGCCAGGAACTACAATGAGCAGTTCTTC
16	TRBV19	-	-	TRBJ1-2	CASSSLGRLDLVGYTF	TGTGCCAGTAGTTCATTGGGGAGACTCGACTTGGTCGGCTACACCTTC
13	TRBV5-6	TRBD1	-	TRBJ2-5	CASSLQGAETQYF	TGTGCCAGCAGCTTACAGGGGGCAGAGACCCAGTACTTC
12	TRBV2	TRBD1	few	TRBJ2-5	CASRGDRETQYF	TGTGCCAGCAGGGGGGACAGAGAGACCCAGTACTTC
12	TRBV30	-	-	TRBJ2-1	CAWSVSGNEQFF	TGTGCCTGGAGTGTAAGCGGAAATGAGCAGTTCTTC
16	TRBV4-1	TRBD2	-	TRBJ2-3	CASSHFPGGRTDTQYF	TGCGCCAGCAGCCACTTCCCCGGGGGGAGGACAGATACGCAGTATTTT
11	TRBV10-3	-	-	TRBJ2-3	CAIRVEDTQYF	TGTGCCATCCGGGTTGAAGATACGCAGTATTTT
14	TRBV5-1	TRBD2	few	TRBJ2-1	CASSMGTSGDEQFF	TGCGCCAGCAGCATGGGGACTAGCGGGGATGAGCAGTTCTTC
12	TRBV6-5	-	few	TRBJ2-2	CASTRGTGELFF	TGTGCCAGCACCCGGGGCACCGGGGAGCTGTTTTTT
11	TRBV29-1	-	-	TRBJ2-7	CSGAEHYEQYF	TGCAGCGGGGCAGAGCACTACGAGCAGTACTTC
16	TRBV15	-	once	TRBJ2-2	CATRIQRIAFTGELFF	TGTGCCACCAGGATTCAGCGGATAGCGTTCACCGGGGAGCTGTTTTTT
16	TRBV27	TRBD2	-	TRBJ2-5	CASSLSSRGGAETQYF	TGTGCCAGCAGTTTATCGAGTCGCGGGGGGGCGGAGACCCAGTACTTC
15	TRBV27	-	-	TRBJ2-7	CASSLSPGTTYEQYF	TGTGCCAGCAGTTTATCACCGGGGACCACCTACGAGCAGTACTTC
13	TRBV7-8	-	-	TRBJ2-7	CASSLVLTYEQYF	TGTGCCAGCAGCTTAGTTTTGACCTACGAGCAGTACTTC
13	TRBV30	-	-	TRBJ1-1	CAWSVNLGERAFF	TGTGCCTGGAGTGTAAATCTGGGGGAGCGCGCTTTCTTT
13	TRBV29-1	-	few	TRBJ2-3	CSASWGHTDTQYF	TGCAGCGCCTCCTGGGGTCACACAGATACGCAGTATTTT
15	TRBV5-6	TRBD2	-	TRBJ2-4	CASGSTSGAKNIQYF	TGTGCCAGCGGCTCAACTAGCGGGGCCAAAAACATTCAGTACTTC
13	TRBV29-1	TRBD1	-	TRBJ2-5	CSVDRGRRETQYF	TGCAGCGTAGACAGGGGGCGCCGAGAGACCCAGTACTTC
13	TRBV29-1	-	-	TRBJ1-6	CSVETGGNSPLHF	TGCAGCGTTGAAACGGGGGGGAATTCACCCCTCCACTTT
15	TRBV27	-	-	TRBJ2-1	CASSLLARWANEQFF	TGTGCCAGCAGTTTACTAGCGAGGTGGGCCAATGAGCAGTTCTTC
14	TRBV30	TRBD1	-	TRBJ1-5	CAWSKGQGNQPQHF	TGTGCCTGGAGTAAAGGACAGGGCAATCAGCCCCAGCATTTT
11	TRBV29-1	-	-	TRBJ2-1	CSPRDAVEQFF	TGCAGCCCCAGGGATGCGGTTGAGCAGTTCTTC
14	TRBV29-1	-	-	TRBJ2-3	CSVPTTGSTDTQYF	TGCAGCGTTCCCACCACCGGAAGCACAGATACGCAGTATTTT
13	TRBV25-1	-	-	TRBJ2-3	CASSESATDTQYF	TGTGCCAGCAGTGAATCTGCCACAGATACGCAGTATTTT
13	TRBV5-1	-	few	TRBJ1-5	CASSSQEGQPQHF	TGCGCCAGCAGCTCACAAGAAGGTCAGCCCCAGCATTTT
15	TRBV2	TRBD1	-	TRBJ1-6	CASSELGQGKSPLHF	TGTGCCAGCAGTGAATTGGGACAGGGGAAATCACCCCTCCACTTT
15	TRBV9	TRBD1	-	TRBJ1-6	CASSPGTGVYSPLHF	TGTGCCAGCAGCCCCGGGACAGGTGTTTATTCACCCCTCCACTTT
11	TRBV7-9	-	-	TRBJ1-2	CASSLSPGYTF	TGTGCCAGCAGCTTATCTCCCGGCTACACCTTC
13	TRBV30	TRBD1	few	TRBJ1-1	CAWSVQGVTEAFF	TGTGCCTGGAGTGTGCAGGGGGTAACTGAAGCTTTCTTT
11	TRBV29-1	-	few	TRBJ1-2	CSVVRARGYTF	TGCAGCGTTGTGAGGGCGCGCGGCTACACCTTC
13	TRBV27	TRBD1	-	TRBJ1-4	CASRPGQVEKLFF	TGTGCCAGCAGACCGGGACAGGTCGAAAAACTGTTTTTT
16	TRBV7-6	-	-	TRBJ2-3	CASSPGRAPGTDTQYF	TGTGCCAGCAGCCCAGGACGGGCTCCAGGCACAGATACGCAGTATTTT
15	TRBV7-3	-	-	TRBJ2-1	CASSPRESSYNEQFF	TGTGCCAGCAGCCCCAGGGAGAGCTCCTACAATGAGCAGTTCTTC
15	TRBV5-4	-	-	TRBJ1-2	CASSGSRWGINGYTF	TGTGCCAGCAGCGGCTCTAGGTGGGGGATCAATGGCTACACCTTC
13	TRBV30	-	-	TRBJ1-5	CAWSGGKAQPQHF	TGTGCCTGGAGTGGAGGGAAAGCTCAGCCCCAGCATTTT
14	TRBV5-1	-	-	TRBJ2-6	CASSLLSGANVLTF	TGCGCCAGCAGCCTATTGTCTGGGGCCAACGTCCTGACTTTC
13	TRBV10-1	-	-	TRBJ2-2	CASSEASTGELFF	TGCGCCAGCAGTGAGGCCAGCACCGGGGAGCTGTTTTTT
13	TRBV5-6	TRBD1	-	TRBJ1-2	CASSGDRGRGYTF	TGTGCCAGCAGCGGCGACAGGGGGCGAGGCTACACCTTC
12	TRBV29-1	-	-	TRBJ2-3	CSVRKNTDTQYF	TGCAGCGTTAGGAAAAACACAGATACGCAGTATTTT
14	TRBV5-4	-	-	TRBJ2-5	CASSLGRAEETQYF	TGTGCCAGCAGCTTGGGCAGGGCGGAGGAGACCCAGTACTTC